These 24 T cell receptor beta chains share one sample of origin, sequenced in a study of blood T cell repertoires in COVID-19. The table came from immunoSEQ multiplex PCR; TCRdb's copy has only in-frame clones and leaves some out. The repertoire has approximately 350,000 clones, 85% to 90% of them found once; the top ten carry about 7.3%. Material for sequencing was peripheral blood. Receptors originate from a woman in her sixties or seventies with COVID-19, enrolled during active disease.

The chain recombines TRBV12-5 with TRBJ1-5; 10 nucleotides line up with TRBD1. Unmatched junction bases numbered 5, after V lost 0 bases and J lost 0 bases. CDR3 size: 18 residues. Per the germline V gene, CDR1 is LGHNT and CDR2 is FRNRAP. In DNA, the CDR3 is TGTGCTAGTGGTTTGGTAGTGACAGGGGGCTTTAGCAATCAGCCCCAGCATTTT. Encoded protein: CASGLVVTGGFSNQPQHF.

The rearrangement joins TRBV5-6 to TRBJ1-1; 8 bases match TRBD1. With 6 bases clipped from V and 5 bases from J, the junction kept 12 bases outside the gene matches. This CDR3 contains 15 residues. The germline gives CDR1 SGHDT, CDR2 YYEEEE. CDR3 coding DNA: TGTGCCAGCATCCTCCAACCCCAGGGGGCAACTGAAGCTTTCTTT. Translation gives CASILQPQGATEAFF.

This clone was detected only a few times. This rearrangement joins TRBV6-5 to TRBJ1-2; possible D gene TRBD1, 6 bases. CDR1 is MNHEY and CDR2 is SVGAGI in the germline V gene. V was shortened by 5 bases and J by 8 bases, with 15 bases between the two germline ends. The CDR3 sequence is 13 residues long. CDR3 amino acids: CASSPPGGLGYTF. The CDR3 DNA reads TGTGCCAGCAGTCCCCCGGGGGGGCTGGGCTACACCTTC.

The chain carries TRBV19 and TRBJ1-5; 9 nucleotides match TRBD1. With V trimmed by 7 bases and J by 5 bases, 9 bases remained unmatched. This CDR3 comprises 15 residues. The germline gives CDR1 LNHDA, CDR2 SQIVND (reference sequence). CDR3 DNA sequence: TGTGCCAGTATGATGACAGGGGGGTTACATCAGCCCCAGCATTTT. Amino acids: CASMMTGGLHQPQHF.

The chain uses TRBV6-4 and TRBJ1-5; the match to TRBD1 covers 8 bases. Trimming took 4 bases from V and 4 from J; bases not matched to a gene: 6. Looked up from germline, CDR1 is MRHNA and CDR2 is SNTAGT. There are 15 residues in the CDR3. The CDR3 DNA follows: TGTGCCAGCAGTGCGGCAGGGGGCACGAATCAGCCCCAGCATTTT. It yields the protein CASSAAGGTNQPQHF.

In regard to this clone: Other DNA sequences from this sample encode an identical CDR3 as well. The V and J genes are TRBV30 and TRBJ1-1, with TRBD1 as a possible D gene (5 bases). V was shortened by 2 bases and J by 0 bases, with 10 bases between the two germline ends. Germline V gene lookup returns CDR1 GTSNPN and CDR2 SVGIG (reference sequence). The CDR3 runs to 14 residues. As DNA, the CDR3 is TGTGCCTGGAGTAGGGCAGGGATGAACACTGAAGCTTTCTTT. As protein: CAWSRAGMNTEAFF.

The V and J genes are TRBV7-9 and TRBJ2-7, with 11 bases fitting TRBD1. V was clipped by 8 bases and J by 6 bases; unmatched bases: 9. CDR3 size: 14 residues. Germline V CDR1 and CDR2: SEHNR, FQNEAQ (reference sequence). The CDR3 loop reads CASGSGGTGGEQYF. The CDR3 DNA follows: TGTGCCAGCGGTTCCGGCGGGACAGGGGGCGAGCAGTACTTC.

The chain joins TRBV23-1 to TRBJ2-5; D may be TRBD1 (7 bases). TRBV23-1 is reported as an ORF; its role is uncertain. Trimming pared 2 bases from V and 2 bases from J, leaving 21 bases between. The CDR3 has 18 residues. This chain's CDR3 is CASSQTEQPGDSQETQYF. The CDR3 DNA is TGCGCCAGCAGTCAAACCGAACAGCCGGGGGACAGTCAAGAGACCCAGTACTTC.

The chain carries TRBV24-1 and TRBJ1-2; D uncertain. Germline V gene sequence: CDR1 KGHDR, CDR2 SFDVKD. The V end lost 0 bases, the J end lost 8 bases, and 9 bases lay between the germline ends. CDR3 length equals 13 residues. CDR3 sequence (DNA): TGTGCCACCAGTGATTTGTCCTGGCTGGGCTACACCTTC. Translating gives CATSDLSWLGYTF.

The V and J genes are TRBV30 and TRBJ1-1; 8 positions agree with TRBD1. Germline V gene sequence: CDR1 GTSNPN, CDR2 SVGIG (reference sequence). V gave up 5 bases and J gave up 4 bases; unmatched junction bases: 6. The CDR3 totals 13 residues. CDR3 region: CAWSSTGGTEAFF. CDR3 in DNA: TGTGCCTGGTCCAGCACAGGGGGCACTGAAGCTTTCTTT.

The genes are TRBV5-1 and TRBJ2-5, with 9 bases fitting TRBD2. The CDR3 totals 15 residues. CDR1 and CDR2 from the germline V gene are SGHRS and YFSETQ. V trimming: 5 bases; J trimming: 5 bases; junction bases outside the gene matches: 10. The CDR3 nucleotides are TGCGCCAGCAGATCAGTCGCGGGGGGGCGTGAGACCCAGTACTTC. Translated: CASRSVAGGRETQYF.

The rearrangement links TRBV5-1 to TRBJ1-6, with 7 nucleotides matching TRBD1. Germline assignment: CDR1 SGHRS and CDR2 YFSETQ. This CDR3 contains 15 residues. Trimming took 0 bases from V and 6 from J; bases not matched to a gene: 3. In DNA form, the CDR3 reads TGCGCCAGCAGCTTGGGCGGGACAGTTAATTCACCCCTCCACTTT. Amino acids: CASSLGGTVNSPLHF.

The rearrangement links TRBV6-2 or TRBV6-3 to TRBJ2-1; tentatively, D is TRBD2 (6 bases). CDR3 length: 14 amino acids. V was pared by 6 bases and J by 3 bases, with 12 bases between. The germline gives CDR1 MNHEY, CDR2 SVGEGT. CDR3 DNA: TGTGCCAGCAGCCCCGGGACTTTCTACAATGAGCAGTTCTTC. As protein: CASSPGTFYNEQFF.

This clone appeared a few times. The chain combines TRBV19 with TRBJ1-3; D unresolved. Germline V gene lookup returns CDR1 LNHDA and CDR2 SQIVND (reference sequence). V lost 7 bases, J lost 0 bases, and 7 bases lay in between. This CDR3 has 13 amino acids. The CDR3: CASTSLSGNTIYF. DNA for the CDR3: TGTGCCAGTACAAGCCTCTCTGGAAACACCATATATTTT. The full variable domain, rest sourced from reference TRBV19 and TRBJ1-3, is DGGITQSPKYLFRKEGQNVTLSCEQNLNHDAMYWYRQDPGQGLRLIYYSQIVNDFQKGDIAEGYSVSREKKESFPLTVTSAQKNPTAFYLCASTSLSGNTIYFGEGSWLTVV.

With regard to this clone: Distinct nucleotide sequences in the sample also encode this CDR3. This chain links TRBV20-1 with TRBJ2-7; D ambiguous. Germline values: CDR1 DFQATT, CDR2 SNEGSKA (reference sequence). Trimming shortened V by 0 bases and J by 3 bases, and 3 bases separated the two germline ends. The CDR3 is 11 amino acids. DNA for the CDR3: TGCAGTGCTAGAGACTTCTACGAGCAGTACTTC. It translates to CSARDFYEQYF.

This clone was counted once. V and J are TRBV28 and TRBJ1-1; TRBD1 aligns across 8 bases. The V gene end was trimmed by 5 bases and the J gene end by 7 bases; junction bases not matched to a gene: 12. Germline CDR1 reads MDHEN; CDR2 reads SYDVKM. This CDR3 spans 15 amino acids. CDR3 protein: CASSPSPGQGGEAFF. In nucleotides, the CDR3 is TGTGCCAGCAGTCCTTCCCCAGGACAGGGAGGTGAAGCTTTCTTT. Looking up the rest from reference TRBV28 and TRBJ1-1 gives the full variable domain: DVKVTQSSRYLVKRTGEKVFLECVQDMDHENMFWYRQDPGLGLRLIYFSYDVKMKEKGDIPEGYSVSREKKERFSLILESASTNQTSMYLCASSPSPGQGGEAFFGQGTRLTVV.

The genes are TRBV11-2 and TRBJ1-3, with D maybe TRBD1 (6 bases). Germline V gene lookup returns CDR1 SGHAT and CDR2 FQNNGV. The CDR3 is made up of 14 amino acids. The germline V and J ends were trimmed by 3 bases and 4 bases, with 10 bases remaining between them. In nucleotides, the CDR3 is TGTGCCAGCAGCTTCGCAGGGGCAGGAAACACCATATATTTT. Amino acid sequence: CASSFAGAGNTIYF.

The V and J genes are TRBV28 and TRBJ1-2; 7 bases match TRBD1. With 4 bases clipped from V and 7 bases from J, the junction kept 12 bases outside the gene matches. This CDR3 has 15 residues. Germline CDR1 is MDHEN and CDR2 is SYDVKM. CDR3 loop: CASSSQGTAGTGYTF. The CDR3 nucleotides are TGTGCCAGCAGTTCCCAGGGGACAGCAGGAACTGGCTACACCTTC.

The gene calls are TRBV5-6 and TRBJ2-4, with TRBD2 identical over 13 bases. Germline lookup yields CDR1 SGHDT and CDR2 YYEEEE. Germline trimming cut 4 bases from V and 5 bases from J; bases unmatched to any gene: 3. CDR3 length equals 15 residues. The CDR3 is CASSQGTSGENIQYF. The CDR3 DNA sequence: TGTGCCAGCAGCCAAGGGACTAGCGGGGAAAACATTCAGTACTTC.

The chain recombines TRBV30 with TRBJ2-3, with unresolved D. The V end lost 2 bases, the J end lost 2 bases, and 5 bases lay between the germline ends. Per germline, CDR1 GTSNPN and CDR2 SVGIG (reference sequence). The CDR3 contains 12 residues. The CDR3, as DNA: TGTGCCTGGAGTCCCTACACAGATACGCAGTATTTT. It codes for CAWSPYTDTQYF. Variable domain in full (rest from reference TRBV30 and TRBJ2-3): SQTIHQWPATLVQPVGSPLSLECTVEGTSNPNLYWYRQAAGRGLQLLFYSVGIGQISSEVPQNLSASRPQDRQFILSSKKLLLSDSGFYLCAWSPYTDTQYFGPGTRLTVL.

This chain connects TRBV2 to TRBJ1-1; D is uncertain. The CDR3 has 16 residues. CDR1 and CDR2 from the germline V gene are SNHLY and FYNNEI. Trimming took 7 bases from V and 6 from J, leaving 24 bases between them. The CDR3 reads CASTNLGLREGSEAFF. For the CDR3, the DNA is TGTGCCAGCACTAACCTGGGTTTGAGGGAAGGCTCTGAAGCTTTCTTT.

J is TRBJ1-6 and V is TRBV4-1; tentative D call: TRBD1 (6 bases). The ends were cut back, 6 bases at V and 0 bases at J, with 12 bases in the middle. The CDR3 consists of 16 residues. Germline V gives CDR1 MGHRA, CDR2 YSYEKL. CDR3 sequence (DNA): TGCGCCAGCAGACCAGGGGTTAGCTCCTATAATTCACCCCTCCACTTT. This sequence encodes CASRPGVSSYNSPLHF.

The chain combines TRBV20-1 with TRBJ1-1, with D possibly being TRBD1 (5 bases). V was pared by 5 bases and J by 7 bases, with 8 bases between. The germline CDR1 and CDR2 sequences are DFQATT and SNEGSKA (reference sequence). The CDR3 totals 10 residues. The CDR3 DNA reads as TGCAGTGCTTTTAGGGGTGAAGCTTTCTTT. It yields the protein CSAFRGEAFF.

This chain connects TRBV4-2 to TRBJ1-3; D call uncertain. Trimming cost V 6 bases and J 2 bases, with 5 bases left between them. This CDR3 has 12 residues. CDR1 is LGHNA, CDR2 YNFKEQ, per germline. In DNA form, the CDR3 reads TGTGCCAGCAGGGAGGCTGGAAACACCATATATTTT. Translated: CASREAGNTIYF.